This T cell receptor beta chain originates from a study of cytomegalovirus exposure and HLA in healthy donors (dated by TCRdb to the late 2010s). The study in broad terms: According to a later analysis, the approximately 120 validation repertoires were produced on the same platform as the approximately 690 repertoires of the first cohort. High-throughput TCR immunosequencing, statistical association of individual TCRs with disease status, and machine learning were combined to predict cytomegalovirus infection status. The study was designed to test whether signatures of past pathogen exposure could be identified by cataloging public T cell receptors. In addition to the first cohort of 666 subjects, a separate validation cohort of 120 different subjects was used. The study at large found these results: A few of the identified cytomegalovirus-associated TCR beta chains were confirmed in vitro to be specific for cytomegalovirus antigens. The study gave a list of under 200 TCR beta chains associated with cytomegalovirus. A later analysis found that TCRs clustered in the first cohort also tended to co-occur in the roughly 120 validation repertoires, with roughly 95% of cluster scores above 0. Across donors, most TCR sequences were observed very rarely, whereas some public TCRs were present in many individuals. A later analysis lacked HLA typing for the validation cohort, so it scored co-occurrence in that cohort across all 110 or so repertoires. It was suggested by the authors that the approach could potentially be generalized to other disease states and immunological phenotypes. Cytomegalovirus status was reported to be diagnosed by the classifier with high specificity and sensitivity in both the original and validation cohorts.

Cut back by 0 bases and 4 bases, the V and J ends lie 10 bases apart. CDR1 and CDR2, looked up from the germline V gene, are MNHNS and SASEGT. Taken from cysteine to phenylalanine, the CDR3 has 15 residues. This entry keeps only the CDR3 DNA: 45 bases, framed from base 1. Library preparation employed the immunoSEQ multiplex PCR assay. On the authors' methods: A statistical classification framework was developed to diagnose cytomegalovirus status using the catalog of TCR beta chain sequences. What TCRdb holds here is the immuneACCESS table cut down to in-frame rearrangements. Part of the clones is not present; checked against another copy, under half of the missing clones reflect an unresolved V gene, and the others are unexplained. V and J calls and clone size are as listed in that table; D and trimming were resolved from the DNA. Here the sample has fewer than 300,000 clones; approximately 88% occur a single time. The ten largest account for around 0.9% of the sample.

The donors were included in the validation cohort of approximately 120 subjects, a group kept apart from the approximately 650-subject first cohort. This clone showed up just once. Its antigen has not been determined. One base away there is no much larger clone; base qualities are not given. This sequence originates from a woman younger than 30 in good health and CMV-seronegative. The chain is made from TRBV6-1 and TRBJ2-1, with an unclear D gene assignment. Sequenced input: PBMCs. The CDR3 region: CASSEARQIYNEQFF. The DNA sequence is as follows: TGTGCCAGCAGTGAAGCGCGCCAAATATACAATGAGCAGTTCTTC.